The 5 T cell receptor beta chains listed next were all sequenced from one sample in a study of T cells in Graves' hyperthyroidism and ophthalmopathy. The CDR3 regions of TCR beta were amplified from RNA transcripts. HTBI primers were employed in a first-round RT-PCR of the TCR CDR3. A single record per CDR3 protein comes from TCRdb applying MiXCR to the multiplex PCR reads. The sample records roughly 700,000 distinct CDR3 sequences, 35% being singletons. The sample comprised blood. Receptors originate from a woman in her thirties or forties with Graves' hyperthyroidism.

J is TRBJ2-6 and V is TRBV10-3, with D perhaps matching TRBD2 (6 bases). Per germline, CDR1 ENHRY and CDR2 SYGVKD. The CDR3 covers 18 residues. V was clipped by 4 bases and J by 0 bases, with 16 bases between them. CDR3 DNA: TGTGCCATCAGTGTAATCGCGGGGATAACCTCTGGGGCCAACGTCCTGACTTTC. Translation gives CAISVIAGITSGANVLTF.

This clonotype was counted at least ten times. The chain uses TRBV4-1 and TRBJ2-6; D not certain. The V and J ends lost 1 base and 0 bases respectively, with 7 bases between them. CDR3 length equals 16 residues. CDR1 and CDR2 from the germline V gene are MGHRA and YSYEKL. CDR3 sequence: CASSQAHLSGANVLTF. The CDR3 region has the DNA TGCGCCAGCAGCCAAGCCCACCTCTCTGGGGCCAACGTCCTGACTTTC.

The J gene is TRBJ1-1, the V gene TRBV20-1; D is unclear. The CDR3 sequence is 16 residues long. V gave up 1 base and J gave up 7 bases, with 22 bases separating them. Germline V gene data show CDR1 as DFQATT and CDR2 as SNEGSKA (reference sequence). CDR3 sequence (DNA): TGCAGTGCTAGAGGGTTGATCCGCACCAACCTCCGTGAAGCTTTCTTT. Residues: CSARGLIRTNLREAFF.

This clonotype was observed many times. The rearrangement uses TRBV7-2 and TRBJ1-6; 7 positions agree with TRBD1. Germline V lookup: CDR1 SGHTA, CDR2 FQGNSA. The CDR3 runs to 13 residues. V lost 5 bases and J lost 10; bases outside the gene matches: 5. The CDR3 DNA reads TGTGCCAGCAGCAAAGACAGGGACTCACCCCTCCACTTT. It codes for CASSKDRDSPLHF.

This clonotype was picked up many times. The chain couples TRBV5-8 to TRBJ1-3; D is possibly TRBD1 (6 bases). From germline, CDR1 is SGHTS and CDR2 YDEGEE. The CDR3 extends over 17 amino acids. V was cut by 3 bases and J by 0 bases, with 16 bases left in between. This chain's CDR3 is CASSWAGTPSSGNTIYF. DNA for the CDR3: TGTGCCAGCAGCTGGGCCGGGACACCATCCTCTGGAAACACCATATATTTT.